These 28 T cell receptor beta chains originate from one sample sequenced in a study of blood T cell repertoires in COVID-19. The repertoire was sequenced with immunoSEQ multiplex PCR; TCRdb's copy has only in-frame clones and lacks some. The sample shows 60,000 to 80,000 clones, roughly 80% of them seen only once. Specimen: peripheral blood. These receptors originate from a man aged 50-59 years with COVID-19, enrolled during active disease.

The chain is built from TRBV19 and TRBJ1-5; D call uncertain. The CDR3 spans 13 residues. Per germline, CDR1 LNHDA and CDR2 SQIVND (reference sequence). V dropped 5 bases and J dropped 0 bases, with 5 bases sitting between them. DNA for the CDR3: TGTGCCAGTAGTGACAATAGCAATCAGCCCCAGCATTTT. Amino acids: CASSDNSNQPQHF.

The rearrangement links TRBV28 to TRBJ2-7; perhaps TRBD1 as D (5 bases). Trimming removed 3 bases from V and 3 bases from J, with 12 bases in between. CDR1 and CDR2 from the germline V gene are MDHEN and SYDVKM. This CDR3 is 14 amino acids long. The CDR3 here is CASSLTGALYEQYF. The CDR3 nucleotides read TGTGCCAGCAGTTTGACTGGGGCTCTCTACGAGCAGTACTTC. The variable domain in full, with the rest retrieved from reference TRBV28 and TRBJ2-7, is DVKVTQSSRYLVKRTGEKVFLECVQDMDHENMFWYRQDPGLGLRLIYFSYDVKMKEKGDIPEGYSVSREKKERFSLILESASTNQTSMYLCASSLTGALYEQYFGPGTRLTVT.

The rearrangement uses TRBV5-5 and TRBJ2-5; 7 nucleotides match TRBD1. Losses at the gene ends were 1 base for V and 0 bases for J; bases not matched to a gene: 6. From germline, CDR1 is SGHKS and CDR2 YYEKEE (reference sequence). CDR3 size: 16 residues. The CDR3 spells CASSLIGTAYQETQYF. Here the CDR3 DNA reads TGTGCCAGCAGCTTGATCGGGACAGCGTACCAAGAGACCCAGTACTTC. The full variable domain, with the rest looked up from reference TRBV5-5 and TRBJ2-5, is DAGVTQSPTHLIKTRGQQVTLRCSPISGHKSVSWYQQVLGQGPQFIFQYYEKEERGRGNFPDRFSARQFPNYSSELNVNALLLGDSALYLCASSLIGTAYQETQYFGPGTRLLVL.

V and J are TRBV14 and TRBJ1-1; 7 bases are shared with TRBD1. Germline assignment: CDR1 SGHDN and CDR2 FVKESK. The CDR3 contains 15 residues. V gave up 4 bases and J gave up 1 base; unmatched junction bases: 6. The CDR3: CASSPLGQSNTEAFF. The CDR3 DNA reads as TGTGCCAGCAGCCCCCTGGGACAGTCGAACACTGAAGCTTTCTTT.

The rearrangement links TRBV30 to TRBJ2-1, with 11 bases identical to TRBD2. V shed 3 bases, J shed 8 bases, and the junction held 9 bases outside the gene matches. Germline CDR1 and CDR2: GTSNPN and SVGIG (reference sequence). This CDR3 spans 15 amino acids. For the CDR3, the DNA is TGTGCCTGGAGCAAAATAGCGGGAGGGCCCGATGAGCAGTTCTTC. Amino acids: CAWSKIAGGPDEQFF.

V usage is TRBV30 and J usage is TRBJ2-3; 7 bases align to TRBD2. Germline V lookup: CDR1 GTSNPN, CDR2 SVGIG (reference sequence). The length of the CDR3 is 13 residues. With 2 bases clipped from V and 1 base from J, the junction kept 0 bases outside the gene matches. CDR3 amino acids: CAWSRGGTDTQYF. The CDR3 DNA reads TGTGCCTGGAGTCGGGGGGGCACAGATACGCAGTATTTT.

For this clone: Other nucleotide sequences in the sample specify the same CDR3. V is TRBV14 and J is TRBJ2-7; 7 nucleotides match TRBD2. V dropped 4 bases and J dropped 7; count of bases not matched to a gene: 10. CDR1 and CDR2 (germline): SGHDN, FVKESK. The CDR3 is 14 amino acids. In DNA, the CDR3 is TGTGCCAGCAGCCCCCTGGGGGGGGGGATGGAGCAGTACTTC. Protein: CASSPLGGGMEQYF. The full variable domain, its missing parts supplied by reference TRBV14 and TRBJ2-7, is EAGVTQFPSHSVIEKGQTVTLRCDPISGHDNLYWYRRVMGKEIKFLLHFVKESKQDESGMPNNRFLAERTGGTYSTLKVQPAELEDSGVYFCASSPLGGGMEQYFGPGTRLTVT.

The chain carries TRBV21-1 and TRBJ1-5; the table's D call, TRBD1, has no DNA check behind it. TRBV21-1 is a documented pseudogene. The CDR3 has 15 residues. The CDR3: CASSEPGQGTQPQHF. CDR3 nucleotide sequence: TGTGCCAGCAGCGAACCGGGACAGGGTACTCAGCCCCAGCATTTT.

V gene TRBV10-1 combines with J gene TRBJ2-2; no definite D call. V lost 3 bases and J lost 5, with 4 bases in between. CDR3 length: 12 residues. Per germline, CDR1 WNHNN and CDR2 SYGVQD (reference sequence). CDR3: CASSDRTGELFF. The CDR3 coding sequence is TGCGCCAGCAGTGACAGAACCGGGGAGCTGTTTTTT.

A note on this clone: Relative to the germline gene, one junction end is altered; a read error may explain this. The V gene is TRBV7-7, the J gene TRBJ2-3; TRBD2 might be the D (6 bases). The length of the CDR3 is 13 residues. The germline gives CDR1 SSHAT, CDR2 FNYEAQ (reference sequence). The DNA for the CDR3 is TGTGCTAGCAGCTTCGCGGGGAGAGATACGCAGTATTTT. This sequence encodes CASSFAGRDTQYF.

In its sample, this clone was seen once. V is TRBV9 and J is TRBJ2-7; 9 nucleotides line up with TRBD1. The CDR3 runs to 15 residues. J gave up 3 bases and V 0 bases, and 4 bases lay outside the gene matches. In germline, CDR1 is SGDLS, CDR2 YYNGEE. The CDR3 DNA follows: TGTGCCAGCAGCGTAGGAGGGACAGGGTTCTACGAGCAGTACTTC. This gives the protein CASSVGGTGFYEQYF.

The chain is built from TRBV5-5 and TRBJ1-2; 8 bases line up with TRBD1. Trimming removed 4 bases from V and 5 bases from J; junction bases left unmatched: 4. The CDR3 has 13 residues. Germline CDR1 SGHKS, CDR2 YYEKEE (reference sequence). CDR3 nucleotide sequence: TGTGCCAGCAGCCCCCGGACAGGGTATGGCTACACCTTC. Residues: CASSPRTGYGYTF.

V and J are TRBV30 and TRBJ1-2; 9 bases are a match to TRBD1. The junction had 4 bases not matched to a gene; V was cut back by 1 base and J by 7 bases. The V gene's germline CDR1 is GTSNPN and CDR2 SVGIG (reference sequence). This CDR3 has 13 residues. The CDR3 spells CAWSAGQGFGYTF. The CDR3 nucleotides read TGTGCCTGGAGTGCGGGACAGGGATTTGGCTACACCTTC.

This clone has a handful of counts. This chain links TRBV19 with TRBJ1-1; a possible D gene is TRBD1 (5 bases). Germline CDR1 reads LNHDA; CDR2 reads SQIVND (reference sequence). The CDR3 sequence is 13 residues long. Trimming took off 6 bases at V and 1 base at J, with 9 bases between the two ends. The CDR3 region is CASRSQANTEAFF. In nucleotides, the CDR3 is TGTGCCAGTAGATCACAGGCGAACACTGAAGCTTTCTTT. Variable domain in full (rest from reference TRBV19 and TRBJ1-1): DGGITQSPKYLFRKEGQNVTLSCEQNLNHDAMYWYRQDPGQGLRLIYYSQIVNDFQKGDIAEGYSVSREKKESFPLTVTSAQKNPTAFYLCASRSQANTEAFFGQGTRLTVV.

The chain couples TRBV20-1 to TRBJ1-5; possible D gene TRBD1, 5 bases. The CDR3 runs to 15 residues. Germline lookup yields CDR1 DFQATT and CDR2 SNEGSKA (reference sequence). V was cut by 3 bases and J by 1 base, with 13 bases left in between. For the CDR3, the DNA is TGCAGTGCTAGTTGGGGGGTAGGGAGCAATCAGCCCCAGCATTTT. Its translation: CSASWGVGSNQPQHF.

The V call is TRBV29-1, the J call TRBJ2-7, with 7 nucleotides matching TRBD2. CDR1 and CDR2 (germline): SQVTM, ANQGSEA. With V trimmed by 6 bases and J by 0 bases, 5 bases remained unmatched. This CDR3 is 13 amino acids long. The CDR3 sequence is CSVGEGSSYEQYF. Here the CDR3 DNA reads TGCAGCGTGGGGGAGGGAAGCTCCTACGAGCAGTACTTC.

V gene TRBV5-1 combines with J gene TRBJ2-7; D perhaps matches TRBD2 (6 bases). Germline loops: CDR1 SGHRS, CDR2 YFSETQ. The CDR3 is made up of 15 amino acids. Deletions cut 0 bases from V and 3 bases from J, with 13 bases between. The CDR3 here is CASSLDGTDGYEQYF. The CDR3 nucleotides read TGCGCCAGCAGCTTGGACGGGACTGATGGCTACGAGCAGTACTTC.

The chain is built from TRBV24-1 and TRBJ2-1; the match to TRBD2 covers 14 bases. V lost 4 bases and J lost 7; bases outside the gene matches: 8. Germline V gene data show CDR1 as KGHDR and CDR2 as SFDVKD. This CDR3 contains 17 residues. CDR3 amino acids: CATSDPGTSGRLNEQFF. For the CDR3, the DNA is TGTGCCACCAGTGACCCTGGGACTAGCGGGAGATTGAATGAGCAGTTCTTC.

This clone was seen only a few times. The genes are TRBV19 and TRBJ2-7, with 10 bases identical to TRBD2. Germline V gene data show CDR1 as LNHDA and CDR2 as SQIVND (reference sequence). The CDR3 is 15 residues long. J lost 3 bases, V lost 8 bases, and 10 bases had no gene match. CDR3 sequence (DNA): TGTGCCAGTCACAGCGGGAGGGGCAGTGGCTACGAGCAGTACTTC. It translates to CASHSGRGSGYEQYF.

The rearrangement links TRBV11-1 to TRBJ2-1, with TRBD1 matching over 8 bases. The CDR3 spans 13 residues. V was clipped by 7 bases and J by 7 bases; unmatched bases: 6. Germline V gene lookup returns CDR1 SGHAT and CDR2 FQDESV (reference sequence). The CDR3 DNA follows: TGTGCCAGCACCTTGACAGGGGTTAATGAGCAGTTCTTC. It encodes CASTLTGVNEQFF.

The chain has TRBV5-5 and TRBJ1-1; a possible D gene is TRBD1 (5 bases). Germline assignment: CDR1 SGHKS and CDR2 YYEKEE (reference sequence). Deletions cut 0 bases from V and 5 bases from J, with 11 bases between. The CDR3 sequence is 14 residues long. The CDR3: CASSLGGEGTEAFF. CDR3 nucleotide sequence: TGTGCCAGCAGCTTGGGAGGGGAGGGGACTGAAGCTTTCTTT.

The chain carries TRBV5-1 and TRBJ2-5, with 15 bases fitting TRBD2. CDR3 length: 16 amino acids. V lost 4 bases and J lost 5; bases outside the gene matches: 6. Germline assignment: CDR1 SGHRS and CDR2 YFSETQ. CDR3 sequence reads: CASSPGLAGGTETQYF. The CDR3 DNA reads as TGCGCCAGCAGCCCGGGACTAGCGGGAGGTACTGAGACCCAGTACTTC.

This clone was seen more than once but under ten times. The rearrangement uses TRBV2 and TRBJ2-7, with 14 bases fitting TRBD2. The CDR3 is 15 amino acids. V shed 6 bases and J 10 bases; nucleotides not matched to a gene: 11. Germline-derived CDR1 and CDR2 are SNHLY and FYNNEI. For the CDR3, the DNA is TGTGCCAGCAGCACCCCGGGACTAGCGGGGGCCACCCAGTACTTC. This encodes CASSTPGLAGATQYF.

The rearrangement uses TRBV6-4 and TRBJ2-3; the match to TRBD2 covers 10 bases. This CDR3 spans 15 amino acids. CDR1 is MRHNA, CDR2 SNTAGT, per germline. The V and J ends lost 3 bases and 4 bases, in that order; junction bases with no gene match: 4. The CDR3 here is CASSETAGGADTQYF. CDR3 DNA sequence: TGTGCCAGCAGTGAAACAGCGGGAGGGGCAGATACGCAGTATTTT.

A note on this clone: A junction boundary mismatches the germline segment, possibly from a read error. The chain carries TRBV29-1 and TRBJ1-2; 9 bases agree with TRBD1. The CDR3 loop spans 12 amino acids. Germline loops: CDR1 SQVTM, CDR2 ANQGSEA. CDR3 bases: TGCAGCGTCGAAGAAACAGGGGGCGGTTGCACCTTC. It codes for CSVEETGGGCTF.

The chain couples TRBV28 to TRBJ1-1; D remains ambiguous. The V gene's germline CDR1 is MDHEN and CDR2 SYDVKM. The CDR3 is made up of 16 amino acids. Trimming cost V 5 bases and J 1 base, with 17 bases left between them. The DNA for the CDR3 is TGTGCCAGCAGTCCGAACAGATTGGGGAGGAACACTGAAGCTTTCTTT. Protein: CASSPNRLGRNTEAFF.

The gene calls are TRBV28 and TRBJ2-1; 8 bases match TRBD2. Germline CDR1 reads MDHEN; CDR2 reads SYDVKM. The CDR3 extends over 16 amino acids. J was trimmed by 0 bases and V by 5 bases; bases with no gene match: 6. CDR3 coding DNA: TGTGCCAGCAGTCAACTAGCGGCTGACTCCTACAATGAGCAGTTCTTC. Translated, it gives CASSQLAADSYNEQFF.

V gene TRBV19 combines with J gene TRBJ2-7; 8 bases are a match to TRBD1. The CDR3 totals 14 residues. CDR1 is LNHDA and CDR2 is SQIVND in the germline V gene (reference sequence). The V gene end was trimmed by 5 bases and the J gene end by 6 bases; junction bases not matched to a gene: 9. The CDR3 DNA reads as TGTGCCAGTAGTTCCCTGGACAGGGCCGGCGAGCAGTACTTC. It translates to CASSSLDRAGEQYF.